These 9 T cell receptor beta chains were sequenced from one sample in a study of tumor-infiltrating lymphocytes in primary liver carcinoma. TCR beta cDNA was reverse-transcribed from approximately 0.45 ug of total RNA. The reaction used a constant-region primer and ProtoScript II reverse transcriptase. Each TCR beta library was derived from three nested multiplex PCR rounds that employed slightly modified ARM-PCR. It was with TRBV1-TRBV30 forward primers and a C-beta reverse primer that the first two PCR rounds were run, at 10 cycles each. TCRdb re-analysed the multiplex PCR reads in MiXCR, keeping a single row per CDR3 protein. The data show about 190,000 distinct CDR3 sequences, 85% seen once. Unsorted bulk tissue of roughly 19-30 mg yielded co-extracted RNA and DNA. Sequencing input: tumor tissue from primary liver carcinoma. Receptor source: a man aged 40-49 years with primary liver carcinoma and hepatitis B virus infection.

Points on this clonotype: The junction differs from germline at one of its ends, possibly a read error. V and J are TRBV12-3 or TRBV12-4 and TRBJ1-5, with D unresolved. CDR3 size: 15 residues. CDR3 coding DNA: TGTGCCAGCACGCGAGACACCGCAATAAATCAGCCTCAGCATTTT. This sequence encodes CASTRDTAINQPQHF.

A remark on this clonotype: Since no conserved phenylalanine or tryptophan closes the CDR3, a read error is the likely cause. No DNA is shown, since the ends of the CDR3 on it are uncertain; the CDR3 is the one TCRdb lists. CDR3 residues: CAGSRTLVSPLRS. V usage is TRBV11-1 and J usage is TRBJ1-6; TRBD1 was called by the table and not checked on the DNA. The CDR3 sequence runs 13 residues, both termini included. Germline V gene lookup returns CDR1 SGHAT and CDR2 FQDESV (reference sequence).

Comment on this clonotype: It may be a read error: a sequence one base away is much more abundant. J is TRBJ1-1 and V is TRBV28, with D hard to call. The CDR3 totals 13 residues. CDR1 and CDR2 (germline): MDHEN, SYDVKM. CDR3 nucleotide sequence: TGTGCCAGCAGTTTCCCAAAGAACGCTGAAGCTTTCTTT. Translating gives CASSFPKNAEAFF.

To note about this clonotype: Since no conserved phenylalanine or tryptophan closes the CDR3, a read error is the likely cause. This chain uses TRBV11-2 with TRBJ2-7; D might be TRBD2 (5 bases). Germline V CDR1 and CDR2: SGHAT, FQNNGV. The CDR3 length is 14 residues. The V and J ends lost 4 bases and 0 bases respectively, with 10 bases between them. The CDR3 here is CASSSSRSSYEQYS. The CDR3 bases are TGTGCCAGCAGCTCTAGCAGGAGCTCCTACGAGCAGTACTCC.

Notes on this clonotype: This may arise from a read error, as a much more abundant clone is one base away. The rearrangement links TRBV30 to TRBJ2-2, with D possibly being TRBD2 (5 bases). Germline lookup yields CDR1 GTSNPN and CDR2 SVGIG (reference sequence). This CDR3 is 12 amino acids long. The CDR3 DNA is TGTGCCTCGGAGCGGAACACCAGGGAGCTGTTTTTT. Encoded protein: CASERNTRELFF.

A word on this clonotype: The junction does not match germline at one end; this may be a read error. The genes are TRBV6-1 and TRBJ2-3, with TRBD2 as a possible D gene (6 bases). From germline, CDR1 is MNHNS and CDR2 SASEGT. CDR3 size: 16 residues. The CDR3 bases are TGTACCAGCAGTGAAAGGCGGGGACTTCGCACAGCTACGCAGTATTTT. Residues: CTSSERRGLRTATQYF.

About this clonotype: A read error may produce the germline difference seen at one junction end. The chain is built from TRBV11-1 and TRBJ2-3; possibly TRBD2 for D (5 bases). The CDR3 is 14 amino acids. Germline V gives CDR1 SGHAT, CDR2 FQDESV (reference sequence). In DNA, the CDR3 is TGTGCCAGCAGCCCTGAGGGCCCTTTTGATACGCAGTATTTC. The encoded protein is CASSPEGPFDTQYF.

There are many counts of this clonotype. The chain recombines TRBV29-1 with TRBJ2-7; 11 bases line up with TRBD2. Trimming at V came to 5 bases and at J to 2 bases, leaving 14 bases not matched to a gene. Germline CDR1 reads SQVTM; CDR2 reads ANQGSEA. This CDR3 is 17 amino acids long. The CDR3 sequence: CSVKVMGLAGGPYEQYF. The CDR3 nucleotides are TGCAGCGTTAAGGTTATGGGGCTAGCGGGAGGTCCCTACGAGCAGTACTTC.

Worth noting for this clonotype: It is likely a read error, because the conserved phenylalanine at the end of the CDR3 is missing. The chain is built from TRBV28 and TRBJ2-4; D gene unclear. Germline lookup yields CDR1 MDHEN and CDR2 SYDVKM. CDR3 length: 15 amino acids. The CDR3 protein is CASSPLVLARNIQYL. The DNA for the CDR3 is TGTGCCAGCAGCCCTCTCGTGTTGGCCAGAAACATTCAGTACTTG.